Presented here are 2 T cell receptor beta chains from one specimen sequenced in a study of blood T cells in healthy people across ages (dated by TCRdb to the mid-2010s). The library came from 5' RACE. Sequenced using an Illumina HiSeq 2500. A second PCR of roughly 7 to 11 cycles was performed with a sample-barcoded 5' primer and a J-beta primer mix. Clones were called with MiXCR by TCRdb after fastp trimmed the public reads at Q25, and only in-frame beta chains were retained. Rows merge per CDR3 protein into single entries with the most common DNA and genes. This sample comprises approximately 760,000 distinct CDR3 sequences, roughly 25% of them detected only once. The ten top clones hold roughly a tenth of the sample. These same data were also listed under a study on T cells of mothers and their children.

The sample comprised blood. Source of these receptors: a boy aged 10-17 years in good health.

This clonotype was seen a handful of times. The junction and the germline gene differ at one end; a read error may be behind it. The chain links TRBV11-1 to TRBJ2-7; 12 bases are a match to TRBD2. The CDR3 loop spans 15 amino acids. Germline-derived CDR1 and CDR2 are SGHAT and FQDESV (reference sequence). The CDR3 sequence: CASGLLAGGSYEQYF. The DNA of the CDR3 is TGTGCCAGCGGCTTACTAGCGGGGGGCTCCTACGAGCAGTACTTC. Drawing the rest from reference TRBV11-1 and TRBJ2-7, the complete variable domain is EAEVAQSPRYKITEKSQAVAFWCDPISGHATLYWYRQILGQGPELLVQFQDESVVDDSQLPKDRFSAERLKGVDSTLKIQPAELGDSAMYLCASGLLAGGSYEQYFGPGTRLTVT.

The V gene is TRBV29-1, the J gene TRBJ2-5; 11 bases map to TRBD2. Trimming cost V 0 bases and J 4 bases; bases outside gene matches: 10. Germline-derived CDR1 and CDR2 are SQVTM and ANQGSEA. The CDR3 consists of 17 residues. In DNA, the CDR3 is TGCAGCGTTGAAGAGGGGATCGGGACTAGCGGTCGAGAGACCCAGTACTTC. Its protein product is CSVEEGIGTSGRETQYF.